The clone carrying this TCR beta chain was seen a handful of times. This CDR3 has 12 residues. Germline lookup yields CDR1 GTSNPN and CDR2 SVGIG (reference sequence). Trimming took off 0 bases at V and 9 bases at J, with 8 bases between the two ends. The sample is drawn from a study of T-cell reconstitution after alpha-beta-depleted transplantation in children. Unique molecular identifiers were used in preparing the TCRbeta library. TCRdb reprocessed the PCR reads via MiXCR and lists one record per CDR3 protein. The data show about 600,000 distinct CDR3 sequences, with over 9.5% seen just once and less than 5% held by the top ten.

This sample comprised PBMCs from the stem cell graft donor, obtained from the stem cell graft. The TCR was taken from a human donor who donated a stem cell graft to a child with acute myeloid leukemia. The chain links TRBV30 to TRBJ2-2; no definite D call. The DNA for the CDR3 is TGTGCCTGGAGTGTACAGAAAAGGGAGCTGTTTTTT. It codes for CAWSVQKRELFF.